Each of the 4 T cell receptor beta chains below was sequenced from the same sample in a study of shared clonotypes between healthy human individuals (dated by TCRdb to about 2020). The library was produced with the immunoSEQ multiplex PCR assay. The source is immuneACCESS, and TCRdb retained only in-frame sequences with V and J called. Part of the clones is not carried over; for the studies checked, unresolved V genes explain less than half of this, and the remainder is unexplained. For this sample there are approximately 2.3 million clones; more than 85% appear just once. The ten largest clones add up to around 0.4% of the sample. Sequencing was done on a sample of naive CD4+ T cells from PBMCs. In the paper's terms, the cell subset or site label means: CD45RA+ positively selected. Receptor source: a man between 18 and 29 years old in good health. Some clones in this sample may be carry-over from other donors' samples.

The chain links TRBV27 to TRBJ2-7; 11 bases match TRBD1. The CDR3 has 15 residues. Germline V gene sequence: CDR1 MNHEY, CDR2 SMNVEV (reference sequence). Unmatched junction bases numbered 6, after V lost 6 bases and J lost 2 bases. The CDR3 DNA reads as TGTGCCAGCAGGCGTGGGACAGGGGGACCCTACGAGCAGTACTTC. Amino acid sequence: CASRRGTGGPYEQYF.

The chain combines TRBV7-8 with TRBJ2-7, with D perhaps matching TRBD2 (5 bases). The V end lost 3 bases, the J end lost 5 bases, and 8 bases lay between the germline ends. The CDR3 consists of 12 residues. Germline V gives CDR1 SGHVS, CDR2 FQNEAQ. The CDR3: CASSFSGNEQYF. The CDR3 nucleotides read TGTGCCAGCAGCTTTTCGGGAAACGAGCAGTACTTC. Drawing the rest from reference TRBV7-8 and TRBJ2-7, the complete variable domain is GAGVSQSPRYKVAKRGQDVALRCDPISGHVSLFWYQQALGQGPEFLTYFQNEAQLDKSGLPSDRFFAERPEGSVSTLKIQRTQQEDSAVYLCASSFSGNEQYFGPGTRLTVT.

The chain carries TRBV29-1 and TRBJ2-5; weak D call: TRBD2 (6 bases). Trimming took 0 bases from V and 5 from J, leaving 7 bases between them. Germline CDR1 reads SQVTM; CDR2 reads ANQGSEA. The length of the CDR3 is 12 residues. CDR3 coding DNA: TGCAGCGTTGAAGATGGGGGGGAGACCCAGTACTTC. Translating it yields CSVEDGGETQYF.

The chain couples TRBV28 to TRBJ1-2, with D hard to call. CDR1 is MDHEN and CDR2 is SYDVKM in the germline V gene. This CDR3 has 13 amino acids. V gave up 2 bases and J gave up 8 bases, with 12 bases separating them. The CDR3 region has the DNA TGTGCCAGCAGTTTAAAGCCTCCTCGGGGCTACACCTTC. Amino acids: CASSLKPPRGYTF.